This paragraph reports one TCR beta chain. Which antigen it targets is not known. Base-call qualities are not available, and no considerably larger clone is one nucleotide away. Taken from cysteine to phenylalanine, the CDR3 has 15 residues. The CDR3 DNA has 45 bases and is translated from base 1. V loses 2 bases of germline sequence and J loses 1 base, and the interval between the two ends is 12 bases. CDR1 and CDR2 are read off the germline V gene as MNHEY and SVGAGI. This entry belongs to a study of blood T cell repertoires in COVID-19 (dated by TCRdb to 2020 to 2021). In terms of the full investigation: Collaborator samples came from the United States, Italy and Spain and covered acute and convalescent phases of COVID-19. The material from the prospective study consisted of cDNA or gDNA derived from T cells, B-cell-depleted T cells, or PBMCs. Deeply sampled blood TCRbeta repertoires from subjects exposed to, actively infected with, or recovered from COVID-19 were included in the dataset. The repertoires were made available in a free public database intended to serve as a resource for research on the immune response to SARS-CoV-2. The samples were drawn from two sources: the first 160 participants of the ongoing ImmuneRACE study, and over 950 subjects contributed by 6 global collaborators. Sample metadata almost always included a de-identified subject ID, COVID-19 status, age in years and sex. Where available, HLA class I and class II types were taken from metadata supplied by the sample provider and were not determined by assay-based typing. On the study overall, not on this receptor specifically: The amount of clinical and demographic metadata varied by source and participant and was provided uncurated.

Each collaborating institution followed its own protocols to collect whole blood in K2EDTA tubes. For TCRbeta analysis, collaborators shipped samples in one of three forms: frozen whole blood, isolated PBMCs, or DNA extracted from either of those sample types. TCRbeta CDR3 regions were amplified from genomic DNA by means of the immunoSEQ Assay, a bias-controlled multiplex PCR. Processing in the source paper ran as follows. Nucleated cell counts per sample were estimated from amplification of reference gene primers within the assay. To quantify the absolute abundance of each unique TCRbeta CDR3 rearrangement, sequence reads were collapsed and filtered. For each sample, productive Simpson clonality was calculated by taking the square root of Simpson's diversity index across productive rearrangements. TCRdb retrieved this table from immuneACCESS and kept in-frame rearrangements only. Not all clones are present; in checked studies, unresolved V genes account for under half, and no reason is known for the remainder. The V and J calls and clone size come from that table; D and trimming were worked out from the DNA. Here the sample has 130,000 to 150,000 clones; about nine tenths occur a single time. The ten largest make up about 10% of the sample.

The sequence joins TRBV6-5 to TRBJ2-7; TRBD1 is a possible D gene, resting on 6 matching bases. The sample taken for sequencing was peripheral blood. This clonotype originated in a middle-aged man with active or convalescent COVID-19. The DNA sequence is given as TGTGCCAGCAGTTACGACCAGGGGAGATCCTACGAGCAGTACTTC. Its protein is CASSYDQGRSYEQYF.